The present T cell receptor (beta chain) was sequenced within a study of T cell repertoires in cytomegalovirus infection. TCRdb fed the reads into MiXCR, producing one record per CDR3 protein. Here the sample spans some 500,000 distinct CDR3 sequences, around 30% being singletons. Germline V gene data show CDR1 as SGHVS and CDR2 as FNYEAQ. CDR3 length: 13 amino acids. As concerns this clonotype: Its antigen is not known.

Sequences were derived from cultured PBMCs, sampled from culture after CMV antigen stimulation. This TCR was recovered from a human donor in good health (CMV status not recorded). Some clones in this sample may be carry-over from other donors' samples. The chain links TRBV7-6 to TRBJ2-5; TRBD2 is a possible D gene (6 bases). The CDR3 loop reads CASARGLQETQYF. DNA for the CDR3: TGTGCTAGCGCTCGGGGACTCCAAGAGACCCAGTACTTC.